This TCR beta chain is from a study of early T cells in non-severe SARS-CoV-2 infection. MiXCR, run by TCRdb on the 5' RACE reads, gives a single entry per CDR3 protein. The sample consists of 45,000 to 55,000 distinct CDR3 sequences, about 6.2% of them appearing once. This CDR3 has 15 amino acids. Germline V lookup: CDR1 SGHNT, CDR2 YENEEA. The V gene lost 4 bases and the J gene lost 5 bases, with 15 bases spanning the gap. Ten or more counts support this clonotype. The sequencing sample was made of whole blood. This sequence joins TRBV11-3 and TRBJ2-4; D assignment may be TRBD1 or TRBD2 (5 bases each). The receptor comes from an adult who was a healthcare worker with PCR-confirmed SARS-CoV-2 infection or an uninfected control (not recorded which). The CDR3 spells CASSSLKGRENIQYF. The CDR3 bases are TGTGCCAGCAGCTCATTAAAGGGACGGGAAAACATTCAGTACTTC.